This TCR beta chain was documented in a study of blood T cells in healthy people across ages. Study findings and constraints: A roughly linear age-dependent decrease characterized TCR beta diversity per million T cells.

Caucasian, healthy and from Russia, the donors were aged between about 6 and 90. Ten milliliters of peripheral blood were drawn from each donor into EDTA-treated tubes. The amount of total RNA extracted per sample was at least 5.5 micrograms. For the second PCR, which ran for roughly 6 to 12 cycles, a sample-barcoded 5' primer and a J-beta primer mix were used. TCRdb reanalysed the 5' RACE reads using MiXCR and keeps one entry per CDR3 protein. Counted here are about 830,000 distinct CDR3 sequences, 62% occurring once; the ten biggest clones make up 25% to 30%. On this clonotype: No antigen is known for it.

Germline loops: CDR1 DFQATT, CDR2 SNEGSKA (reference sequence). This CDR3 spans 12 amino acids. V dropped 5 bases and J dropped 8; count of bases not matched to a gene: 5. Source material: blood. The receptor's source is a man aged 25 to 40 in good health. V gene TRBV20-1 combines with J gene TRBJ2-4, with TRBD1 matching over 8 bases. The CDR3 is CSARDRRDIQYF. CDR3 in DNA: TGCAGTGCTCGGGACAGGAGGGACATTCAGTACTTC.